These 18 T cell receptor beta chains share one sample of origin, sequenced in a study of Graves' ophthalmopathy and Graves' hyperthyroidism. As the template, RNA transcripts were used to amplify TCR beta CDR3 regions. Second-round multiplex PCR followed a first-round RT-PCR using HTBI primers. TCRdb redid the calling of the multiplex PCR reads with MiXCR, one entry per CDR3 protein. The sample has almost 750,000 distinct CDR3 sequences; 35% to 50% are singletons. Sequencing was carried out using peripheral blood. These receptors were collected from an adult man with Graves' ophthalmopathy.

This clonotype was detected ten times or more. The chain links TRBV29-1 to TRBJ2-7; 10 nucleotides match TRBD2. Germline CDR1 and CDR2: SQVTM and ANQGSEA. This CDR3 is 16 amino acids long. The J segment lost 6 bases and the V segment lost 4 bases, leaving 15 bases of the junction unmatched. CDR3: CSVVQPAGGSLGEQYF. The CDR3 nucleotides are TGCAGCGTTGTGCAGCCAGCGGGAGGGTCCCTTGGCGAGCAGTACTTC.

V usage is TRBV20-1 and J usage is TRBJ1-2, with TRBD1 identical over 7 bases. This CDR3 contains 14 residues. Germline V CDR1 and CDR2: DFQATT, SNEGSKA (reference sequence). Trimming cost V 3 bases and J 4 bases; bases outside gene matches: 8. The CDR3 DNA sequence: TGCAGTGCTAGTCCCCGGGACAGTAGCTATGGCTACACCTTC. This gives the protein CSASPRDSSYGYTF.

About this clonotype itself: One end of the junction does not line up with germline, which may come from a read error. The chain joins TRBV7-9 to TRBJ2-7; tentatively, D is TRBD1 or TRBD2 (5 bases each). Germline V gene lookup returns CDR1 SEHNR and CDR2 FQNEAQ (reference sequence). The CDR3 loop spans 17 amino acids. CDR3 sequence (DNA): TGTGCCAGCAGCTTAGTGGTAATGGGACGGATCCGATACGAGCAGTGCTTC. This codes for CASSLVVMGRIRYEQCF.

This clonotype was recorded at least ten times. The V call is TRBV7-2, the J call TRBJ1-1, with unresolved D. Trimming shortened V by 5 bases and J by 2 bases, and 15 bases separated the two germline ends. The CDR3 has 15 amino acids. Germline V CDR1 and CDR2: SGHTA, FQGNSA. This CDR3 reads CASSPGPYKNTEAFF. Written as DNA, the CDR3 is TGTGCCAGCAGCCCAGGACCTTATAAAAACACTGAAGCTTTCTTT. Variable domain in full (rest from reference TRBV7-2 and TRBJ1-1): GAGVSQSPSNKVTEKGKDVELRCDPISGHTALYWYRQSLGQGLEFLIYFQGNSAPDKSGLPSDRFSAERTGGSVSTLTIQRTQQEDSAVYLCASSPGPYKNTEAFFGQGTRLTVV.

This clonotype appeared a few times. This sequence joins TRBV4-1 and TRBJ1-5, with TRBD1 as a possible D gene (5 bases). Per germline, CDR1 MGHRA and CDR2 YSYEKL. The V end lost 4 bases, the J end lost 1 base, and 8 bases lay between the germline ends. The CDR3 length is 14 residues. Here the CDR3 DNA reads TGCGCCAGCAGCCCATGGGGGAGCAATCAGCCCCAGCATTTT. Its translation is CASSPWGSNQPQHF.

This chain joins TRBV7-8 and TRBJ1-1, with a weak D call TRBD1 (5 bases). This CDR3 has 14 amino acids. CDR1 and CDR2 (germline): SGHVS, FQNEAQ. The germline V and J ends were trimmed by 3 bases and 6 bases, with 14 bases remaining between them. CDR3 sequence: CASSLMVGDSEAFF. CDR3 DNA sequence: TGTGCCAGCAGCTTGATGGTAGGGGATTCTGAAGCTTTCTTT. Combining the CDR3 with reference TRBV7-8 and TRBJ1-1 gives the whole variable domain GAGVSQSPRYKVAKRGQDVALRCDPISGHVSLFWYQQALGQGPEFLTYFQNEAQLDKSGLPSDRFFAERPEGSVSTLKIQRTQQEDSAVYLCASSLMVGDSEAFFGQGTRLTVV.

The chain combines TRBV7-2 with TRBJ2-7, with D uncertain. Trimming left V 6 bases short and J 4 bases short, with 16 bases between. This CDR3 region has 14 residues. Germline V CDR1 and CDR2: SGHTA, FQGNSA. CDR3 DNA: TGTGCCAGCAGGGTGTTATGGGGATTATACGAGCAGTACTTC. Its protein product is CASRVLWGLYEQYF.

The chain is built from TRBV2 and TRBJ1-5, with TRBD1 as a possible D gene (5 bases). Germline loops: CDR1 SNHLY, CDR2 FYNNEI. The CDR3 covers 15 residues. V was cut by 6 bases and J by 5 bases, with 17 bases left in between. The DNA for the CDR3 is TGTGCCAGCAGCGAGCAGGGCGTGGGATATCAGCCCCAGCATTTT. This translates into CASSEQGVGYQPQHF.

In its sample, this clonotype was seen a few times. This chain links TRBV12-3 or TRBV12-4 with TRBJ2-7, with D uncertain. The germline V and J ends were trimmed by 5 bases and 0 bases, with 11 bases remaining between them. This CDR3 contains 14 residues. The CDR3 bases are TGTGCCAGCAGTCCACGGACGGACTCCTACGAGCAGTACTTC. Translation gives CASSPRTDSYEQYF.

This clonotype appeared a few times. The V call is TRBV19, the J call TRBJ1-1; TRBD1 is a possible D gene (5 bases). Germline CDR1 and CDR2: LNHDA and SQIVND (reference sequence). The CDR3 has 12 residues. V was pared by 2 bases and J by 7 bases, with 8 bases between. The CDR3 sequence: CASSIRGGEAFF. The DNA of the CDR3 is TGTGCCAGTAGTATACGGGGCGGTGAAGCTTTCTTT.

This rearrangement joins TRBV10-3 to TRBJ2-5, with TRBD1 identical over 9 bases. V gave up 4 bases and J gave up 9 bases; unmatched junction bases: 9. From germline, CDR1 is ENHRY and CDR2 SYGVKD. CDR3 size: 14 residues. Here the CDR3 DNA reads TGTGCCATCAGTGCAACAGGGGGCGCAGGGGCCCAGTACTTC. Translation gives CAISATGGAGAQYF.

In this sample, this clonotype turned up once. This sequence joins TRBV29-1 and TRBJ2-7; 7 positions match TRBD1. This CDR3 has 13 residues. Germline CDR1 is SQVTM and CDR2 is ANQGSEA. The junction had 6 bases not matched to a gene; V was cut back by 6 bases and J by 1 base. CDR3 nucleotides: TGCAGCGTCGAGTTGACAGGGTCCTACGAGCAGTACTTC. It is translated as CSVELTGSYEQYF.

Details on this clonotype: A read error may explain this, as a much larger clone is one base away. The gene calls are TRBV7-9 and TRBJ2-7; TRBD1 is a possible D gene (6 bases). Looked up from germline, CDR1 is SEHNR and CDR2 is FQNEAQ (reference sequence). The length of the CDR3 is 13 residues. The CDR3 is CASSPRDTYEQHF. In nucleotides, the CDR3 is TGTGCCAGCAGCCCCCGGGACACCTACGAGCAGCACTTC.

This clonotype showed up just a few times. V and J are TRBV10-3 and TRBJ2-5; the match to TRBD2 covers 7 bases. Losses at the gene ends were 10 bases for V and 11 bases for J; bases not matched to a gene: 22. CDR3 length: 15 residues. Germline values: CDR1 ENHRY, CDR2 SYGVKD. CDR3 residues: CASIPVTAGSLPQYF. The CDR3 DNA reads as TGTGCCAGCATCCCGGTGACAGCGGGGAGTCTCCCACAGTACTTC.

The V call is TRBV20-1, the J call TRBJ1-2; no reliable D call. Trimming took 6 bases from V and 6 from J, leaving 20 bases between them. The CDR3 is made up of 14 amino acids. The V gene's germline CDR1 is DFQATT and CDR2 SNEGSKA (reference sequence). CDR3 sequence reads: CSARSSGVGHGYTF. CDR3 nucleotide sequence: TGCAGTGCGCGTTCCTCCGGGGTAGGGCATGGCTACACCTTC.

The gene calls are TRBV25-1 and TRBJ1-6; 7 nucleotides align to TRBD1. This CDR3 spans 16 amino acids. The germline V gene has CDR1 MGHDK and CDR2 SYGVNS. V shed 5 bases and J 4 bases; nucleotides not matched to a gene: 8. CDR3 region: CASSPGQATYNSPLHF. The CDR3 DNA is TGTGCCAGCAGTCCCGGACAGGCGACTTATAATTCACCCCTCCACTTT.

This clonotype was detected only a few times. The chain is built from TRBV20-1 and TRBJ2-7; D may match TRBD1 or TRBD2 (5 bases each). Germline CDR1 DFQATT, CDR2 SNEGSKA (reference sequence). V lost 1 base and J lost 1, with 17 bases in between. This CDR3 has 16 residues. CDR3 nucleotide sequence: TGCAGTGCTAGAGGTCTGAGGGGCGCAGGATCCTACGAGCAGTACTTC. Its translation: CSARGLRGAGSYEQYF.

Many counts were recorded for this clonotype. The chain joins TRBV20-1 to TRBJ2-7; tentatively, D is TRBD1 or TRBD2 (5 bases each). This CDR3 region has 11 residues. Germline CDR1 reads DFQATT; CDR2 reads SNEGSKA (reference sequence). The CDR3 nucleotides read TGCAGGGGGGTGGGAAGCTACGAGCAGTACTTC. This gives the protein CRGVGSYEQYF.